The 18 T cell receptor beta chains in this list originate from one sample, sequenced in a study of shared clonotypes between healthy human individuals. TCRdb's copy holds only in-frame clones and misses some; the assay was immunoSEQ multiplex PCR. The sample shows around 990,000 clones, roughly 80% of them seen only once. Specimen: memory CD4+ T cells from PBMCs. As to subset: CD45RA-negative fraction. These receptor sequences come from a man aged 18 to 30 in good health. Some clones in this sample may be carry-over from other donors' samples.

This chain joins TRBV7-9 and TRBJ2-5, with 8 bases aligning to TRBD1. This CDR3 is built from 14 residues. CDR1 SEHNR and CDR2 FQNEAQ come from the germline V gene (reference sequence). V gave up 6 bases and J gave up 2 bases; unmatched junction bases: 5. The CDR3 is CASRHRGAQETQYF. The CDR3 bases are TGTGCCAGCAGACACAGGGGGGCTCAAGAGACCCAGTACTTC.

V and J are TRBV7-8 and TRBJ1-5; D ambiguous. The CDR3 is 15 amino acids. Germline loops: CDR1 SGHVS, CDR2 FQNEAQ. V was clipped by 1 base and J by 6 bases, with 13 bases between them. The chain's CDR3 is CASSLEGRAGQPQHF. Written as DNA, the CDR3 is TGTGCCAGCAGCTTAGAGGGAAGGGCGGGTCAGCCCCAGCATTTT.

As concerns this clone: A much larger clone differs from this one at a single base, so this may be a read error. Other DNA sequences in the same sample also yield this CDR3. The chain has TRBV5-1 and TRBJ1-1, with 7 positions matching TRBD1. CDR3 length: 19 residues. Germline V gives CDR1 SGHRS, CDR2 YFSETQ. The CDR3 DNA reads TGCGCCAGCAGCTTGGACGCTAGGACAGGTGCTTTCATGAATACTGAAGCTTTCTTT. Translating gives CASSLDARTGAFMNTEAFF.

This rearrangement joins TRBV9 to TRBJ2-1, with 8 bases fitting TRBD2. The CDR3 extends over 17 amino acids. CDR1 and CDR2 (germline): SGDLS, YYNGEE. Germline trimming cut 3 bases from V and 2 bases from J; bases unmatched to any gene: 10. Written as DNA, the CDR3 is TGTGCCAGCAGCGCCCCCCGGACGGGAGGGCCCTACAATGAGCAGTTCTTC. This codes for CASSAPRTGGPYNEQFF.

The genes are TRBV6-5 and TRBJ2-7; D possibly corresponds to TRBD1 (6 bases). Trimming cost V 0 bases and J 4 bases, with 13 bases left between them. There are 15 residues in the CDR3. CDR1 MNHEY and CDR2 SVGAGI come from the germline V gene. This CDR3 reads CASSYSYRAAYEQYF. The CDR3, as DNA: TGTGCCAGCAGTTACTCGTACAGGGCGGCATACGAGCAGTACTTC.

The chain employs TRBV6-1 and TRBJ1-2, with unresolved D. The V and J ends lost 2 bases and 4 bases respectively, with 8 bases between them. The CDR3 is 13 amino acids. The germline V gene encodes CDR1 MNHNS and CDR2 SASEGT. The DNA of the CDR3 is TGTGCCAGCAGTGAAATAGCGACCTATGGCTACACCTTC. Protein product: CASSEIATYGYTF.

The J gene is TRBJ2-3, the V gene TRBV5-1; D remains unclear. The CDR3 loop spans 16 amino acids. The germline gives CDR1 SGHRS, CDR2 YFSETQ. The V end lost 0 bases, the J end lost 5 bases, and 16 bases lay between the germline ends. This CDR3 is CASSLAPGRSVDTQYF. CDR3 in DNA: TGCGCCAGCAGCTTGGCTCCCGGCCGGAGTGTAGATACGCAGTATTTT.

For the CDR3, the DNA is TGTGCCAGCAGCCTATTTCAGGGTGCGGGTCAGCCCCAGCATTTT. Its translation is CASSLFQGAGQPQHF. The chain is built from TRBV5-6 and TRBJ1-5; a possible D gene is TRBD1 (5 bases). The CDR3 covers 15 residues. Trimming shortened V by 4 bases and J by 6 bases, and 17 bases separated the two germline ends. The germline V gene has CDR1 SGHDT and CDR2 YYEEEE.

The chain uses TRBV28 and TRBJ1-2; tentatively, D is TRBD1 (5 bases). This CDR3 spans 14 amino acids. Deletions cut 1 base from V and 9 bases from J, with 15 bases between. CDR1 and CDR2 from the germline V gene are MDHEN and SYDVKM. DNA of the CDR3: TGTGCCAGCAGTTTATCAGGCACCGGGGGAAGCTACACCTTC. Amino acid sequence: CASSLSGTGGSYTF.

The sample holds one count of this clone. V is TRBV5-4 and J is TRBJ2-4, with D possibly TRBD1 on 6 matching bases. This CDR3 spans 14 amino acids. With 0 bases removed from V and 12 bases from J, the gap between germline ends came to 16 bases. The V gene's germline CDR1 is SGHNT and CDR2 YYREEE (reference sequence). CDR3 coding DNA: TGTGCCAGCAGCTTGGAAGGGGGACCACAGAGTCAGTACTTC. Amino acid sequence: CASSLEGGPQSQYF.

CDR3 DNA sequence: TGTGCCAGCAGCCAACCTGGAGGACTAGCGGCCAGCTCCTACGAGCAGTACTTC. Protein product: CASSQPGGLAASSYEQYF. The chain joins TRBV14 to TRBJ2-7, with 10 bases identical to TRBD2. CDR1 is SGHDN, CDR2 FVKESK, per germline. J lost 0 bases, V lost 2 bases, and 10 bases had no gene match. CDR3 length: 18 residues.

The V call is TRBV6-5, the J call TRBJ2-7, with a tentative D call TRBD2 (6 bases). Germline V gene data show CDR1 as MNHEY and CDR2 as SVGAGI. The CDR3 runs to 15 residues. The V and J ends lost 3 bases and 2 bases respectively, with 14 bases between them. The CDR3 reads CASSYRGTAAYEQYF. The CDR3 DNA follows: TGTGCCAGCAGTTATCGGGGGACTGCCGCCTACGAGCAGTACTTC.

The V call is TRBV5-1, the J call TRBJ2-7; weak D call: TRBD1 (6 bases). The CDR3 consists of 15 residues. With 0 bases removed from V and 5 bases from J, the gap between germline ends came to 15 bases. The V gene's germline CDR1 is SGHRS and CDR2 YFSETQ. The CDR3 spells CASSLENRVTDEQYF. In DNA form, the CDR3 reads TGCGCCAGCAGCTTGGAAAACAGGGTTACCGACGAGCAGTACTTC.

The chain combines TRBV7-9 with TRBJ2-2; no clear D. Trimming cost V 0 bases and J 2 bases, with 7 bases left between them. Germline CDR1 and CDR2: SEHNR and FQNEAQ (reference sequence). The CDR3 totals 15 residues. DNA of the CDR3: TGTGCCAGCAGCTTAGCGGCTGACAACACCGGGGAGCTGTTTTTT. Its protein product is CASSLAADNTGELFF.

The chain joins TRBV30 to TRBJ1-2; D might be TRBD1 (5 bases). The CDR3 runs 12 residues. From germline, CDR1 is GTSNPN and CDR2 SVGIG (reference sequence). The V end was cut by 1 base, the J end by 3 bases, with 6 bases between. This CDR3 is CAWSGTYYGYTF. The CDR3 region has the DNA TGTGCCTGGAGTGGGACATACTATGGCTACACCTTC. Full variable domain (remainder filled in from reference TRBV30 and TRBJ1-2): SQTIHQWPATLVQPVGSPLSLECTVEGTSNPNLYWYRQAAGRGLQLLFYSVGIGQISSEVPQNLSASRPQDRQFILSSKKLLLSDSGFYLCAWSGTYYGYTFGSGTRLTVV.

This chain connects TRBV4-1 to TRBJ2-5; D perhaps matches TRBD1 (5 bases). Per germline, CDR1 MGHRA and CDR2 YSYEKL. With 3 bases removed from V and 0 bases from J, the gap between germline ends came to 11 bases. CDR3 length equals 15 residues. The CDR3 DNA sequence: TGCGCCAGCAGCCAGTCCCAGGGTGACCAAGAGACCCAGTACTTC. This sequence encodes CASSQSQGDQETQYF.

This clone was picked up a small number of times. V usage is TRBV6-5 and J usage is TRBJ2-5; TRBD1 or TRBD2 may be the D gene (5 bases each). The germline gives CDR1 MNHEY, CDR2 SVGAGI. V lost 5 bases to trimming and J lost 9 bases, with 13 bases between them. This CDR3 contains 12 residues. Here the CDR3 DNA reads TGTGCCAGCAGTGCATCGGGGACGGCCCAGTACTTC. It translates to CASSASGTAQYF.

The chain recombines TRBV28 with TRBJ1-5; D perhaps matches TRBD1 (6 bases). CDR1 is MDHEN and CDR2 is SYDVKM in the germline V gene. The length of the CDR3 is 15 residues. Trimming took 5 bases from V and 2 from J, leaving 13 bases between them. CDR3 DNA: TGTGCCAGCAGTCAGGCAGGGGTTGGCAATCAGCCCCAGCATTTT. Translation gives CASSQAGVGNQPQHF.